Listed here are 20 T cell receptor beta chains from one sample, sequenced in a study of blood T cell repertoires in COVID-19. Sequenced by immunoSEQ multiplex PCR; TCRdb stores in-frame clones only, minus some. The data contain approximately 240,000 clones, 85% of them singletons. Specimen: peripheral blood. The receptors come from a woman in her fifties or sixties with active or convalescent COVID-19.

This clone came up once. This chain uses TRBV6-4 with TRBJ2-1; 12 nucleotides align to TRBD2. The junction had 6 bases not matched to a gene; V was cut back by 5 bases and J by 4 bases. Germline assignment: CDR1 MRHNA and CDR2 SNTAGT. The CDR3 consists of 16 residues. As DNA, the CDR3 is TGTGCCAGCAGTAGATCGCTAGCGGGAGGGTACAATGAGCAGTTCTTC. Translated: CASSRSLAGGYNEQFF.

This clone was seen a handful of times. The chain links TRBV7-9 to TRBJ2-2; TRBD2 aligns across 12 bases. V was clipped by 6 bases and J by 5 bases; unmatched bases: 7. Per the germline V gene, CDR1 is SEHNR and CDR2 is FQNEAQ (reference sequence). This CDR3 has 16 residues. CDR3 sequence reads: CASSLTSGRRTGELFF. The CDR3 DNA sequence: TGTGCCAGCAGTTTAACTAGCGGGAGGAGGACCGGGGAGCTGTTTTTT.

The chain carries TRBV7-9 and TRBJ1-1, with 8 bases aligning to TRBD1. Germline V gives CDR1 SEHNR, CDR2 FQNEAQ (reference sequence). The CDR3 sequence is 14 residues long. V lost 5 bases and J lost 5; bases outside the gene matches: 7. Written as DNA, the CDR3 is TGTGCCAGCAGCCCCGACAGGGGTGAAACTGAAGCTTTCTTT. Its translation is CASSPDRGETEAFF.

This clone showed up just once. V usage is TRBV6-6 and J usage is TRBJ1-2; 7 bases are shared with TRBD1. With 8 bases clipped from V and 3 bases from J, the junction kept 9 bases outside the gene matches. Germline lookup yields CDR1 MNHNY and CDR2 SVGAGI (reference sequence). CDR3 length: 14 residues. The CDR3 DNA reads TGTGCCAGCGTCCAGGGACAGTCTTACTATGGCTACACCTTC. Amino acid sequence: CASVQGQSYYGYTF.

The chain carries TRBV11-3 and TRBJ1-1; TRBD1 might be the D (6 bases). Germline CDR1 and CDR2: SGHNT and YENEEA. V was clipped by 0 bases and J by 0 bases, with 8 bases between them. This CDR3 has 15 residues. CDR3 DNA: TGTGCCAGCAGCTTAGAGGGGACACTGAACACTGAAGCTTTCTTT. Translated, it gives CASSLEGTLNTEAFF. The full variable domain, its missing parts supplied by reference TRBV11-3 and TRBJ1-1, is EAGVVQSPRYKIIEKKQPVAFWCNPISGHNTLYWYLQNLGQGPELLIRYENEEAVDDSQLPKDRFSAERLKGVDSTLKIQPAELGDSAVYLCASSLEGTLNTEAFFGQGTRLTVV.

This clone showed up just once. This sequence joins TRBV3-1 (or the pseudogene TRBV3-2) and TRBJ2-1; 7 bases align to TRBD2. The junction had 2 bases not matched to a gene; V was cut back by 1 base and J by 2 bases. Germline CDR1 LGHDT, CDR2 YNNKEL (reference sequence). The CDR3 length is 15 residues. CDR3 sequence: CASSQGGTTYNEQFF. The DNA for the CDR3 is TGTGCCAGCAGCCAAGGTGGGACTACCTACAATGAGCAGTTCTTC.

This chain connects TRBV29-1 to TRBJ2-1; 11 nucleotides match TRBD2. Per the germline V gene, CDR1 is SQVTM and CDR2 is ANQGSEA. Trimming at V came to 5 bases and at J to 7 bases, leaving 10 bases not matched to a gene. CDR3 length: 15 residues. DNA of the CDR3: TGCAGCGTTCCCCTCGCGGCTAGCGGGAGGAATGAGCAGTTCTTC. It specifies CSVPLAASGRNEQFF.

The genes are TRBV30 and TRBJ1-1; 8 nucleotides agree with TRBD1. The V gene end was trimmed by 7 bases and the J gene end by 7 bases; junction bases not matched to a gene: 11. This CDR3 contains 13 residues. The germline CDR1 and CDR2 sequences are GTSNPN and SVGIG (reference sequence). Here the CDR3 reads CAYRQGALSEAFF. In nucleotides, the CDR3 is TGTGCCTACCGCCAGGGGGCTTTAAGTGAAGCTTTCTTT. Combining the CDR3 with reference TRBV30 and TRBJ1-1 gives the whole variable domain SQTIHQWPATLVQPVGSPLSLECTVEGTSNPNLYWYRQAAGRGLQLLFYSVGIGQISSEVPQNLSASRPQDRQFILSSKKLLLSDSGFYLCAYRQGALSEAFFGQGTRLTVV.

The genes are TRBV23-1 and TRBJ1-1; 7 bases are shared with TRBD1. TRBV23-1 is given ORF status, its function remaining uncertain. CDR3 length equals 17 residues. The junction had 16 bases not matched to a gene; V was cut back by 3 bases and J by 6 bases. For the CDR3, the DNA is TGCGCCAGCAGTCACGGTCCTCATCGACAGGGTAGGGCTGAAGCTTTCTTT. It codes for CASSHGPHRQGRAEAFF.

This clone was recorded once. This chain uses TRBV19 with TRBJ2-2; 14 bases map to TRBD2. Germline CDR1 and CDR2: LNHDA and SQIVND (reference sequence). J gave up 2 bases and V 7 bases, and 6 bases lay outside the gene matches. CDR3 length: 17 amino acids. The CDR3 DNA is TGTGCCAGTAAGGGGACTAGCGGGAGTCTCAACACCGGGGAGCTGTTTTTT. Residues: CASKGTSGSLNTGELFF.

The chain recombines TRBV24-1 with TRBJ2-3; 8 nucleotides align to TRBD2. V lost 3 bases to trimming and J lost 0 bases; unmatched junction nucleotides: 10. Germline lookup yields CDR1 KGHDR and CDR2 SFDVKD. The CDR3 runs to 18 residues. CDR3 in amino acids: CATSDPRAASGSTDTQYF. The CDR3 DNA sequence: TGTGCCACCAGTGATCCCCGAGCGGCTAGCGGGAGCACAGATACGCAGTATTTT.

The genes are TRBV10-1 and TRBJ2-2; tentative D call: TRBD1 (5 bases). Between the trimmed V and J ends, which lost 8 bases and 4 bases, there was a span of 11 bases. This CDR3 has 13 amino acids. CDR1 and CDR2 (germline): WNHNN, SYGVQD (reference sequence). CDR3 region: CASRPDSTGELFF. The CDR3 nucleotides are TGCGCCAGCCGGCCCGACAGCACCGGGGAGCTGTTTTTT.

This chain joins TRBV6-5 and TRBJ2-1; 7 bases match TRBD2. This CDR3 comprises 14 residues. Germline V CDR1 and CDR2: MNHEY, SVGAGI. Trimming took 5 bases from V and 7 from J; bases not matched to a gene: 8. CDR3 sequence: CASSTSWEGNEQFF. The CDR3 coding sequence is TGTGCCAGCAGTACGAGTTGGGAGGGGAATGAGCAGTTCTTC.

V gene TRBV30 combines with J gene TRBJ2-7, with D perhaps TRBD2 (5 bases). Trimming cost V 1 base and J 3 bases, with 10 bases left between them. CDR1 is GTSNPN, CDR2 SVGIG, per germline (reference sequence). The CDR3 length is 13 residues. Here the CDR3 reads CAWSGPGDYEQYF. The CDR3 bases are TGTGCCTGGAGTGGCCCCGGGGACTACGAGCAGTACTTC.

CDR3: CASSSRGALFYGYTF. In DNA form, the CDR3 reads TGTGCCAGTAGCTCTCGTGGGGCCCTATTCTATGGCTACACCTTC. V and J are TRBV19 and TRBJ1-2; D perhaps matches TRBD1 (5 bases). The CDR3 covers 15 residues. Between the trimmed V and J ends, which lost 6 bases and 4 bases, there was a span of 18 bases. Germline assignment: CDR1 LNHDA and CDR2 SQIVND (reference sequence).

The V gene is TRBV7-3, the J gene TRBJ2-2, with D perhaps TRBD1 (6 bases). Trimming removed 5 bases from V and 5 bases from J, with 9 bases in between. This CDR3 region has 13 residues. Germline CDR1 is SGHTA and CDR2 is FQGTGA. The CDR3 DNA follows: TGTGCCAGCAGCCCAACAGGGACCGGGGAGCTGTTTTTT. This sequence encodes CASSPTGTGELFF.

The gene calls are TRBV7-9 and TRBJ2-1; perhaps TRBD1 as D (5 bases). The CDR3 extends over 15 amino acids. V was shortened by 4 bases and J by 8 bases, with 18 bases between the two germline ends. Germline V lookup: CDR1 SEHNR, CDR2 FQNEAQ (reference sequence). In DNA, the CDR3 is TGTGCCAGCAGCTCCCCCCAATTGGGGCAGGATGAGCAGTTCTTC. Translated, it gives CASSSPQLGQDEQFF.

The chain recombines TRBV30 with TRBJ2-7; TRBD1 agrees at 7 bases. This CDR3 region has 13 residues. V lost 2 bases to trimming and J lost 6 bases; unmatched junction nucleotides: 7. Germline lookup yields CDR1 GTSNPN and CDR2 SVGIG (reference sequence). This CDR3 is CAWSSNRGSEQYF. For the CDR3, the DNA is TGTGCCTGGAGTTCAAACAGGGGTTCCGAGCAGTACTTC.

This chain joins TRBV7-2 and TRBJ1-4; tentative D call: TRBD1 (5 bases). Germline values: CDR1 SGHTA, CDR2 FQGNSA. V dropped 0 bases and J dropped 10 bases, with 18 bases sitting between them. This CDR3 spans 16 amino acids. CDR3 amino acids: CASSLASGRVGRKLFF. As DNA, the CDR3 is TGTGCCAGCAGCTTAGCCTCGGGCAGGGTCGGGAGAAAACTGTTTTTT.

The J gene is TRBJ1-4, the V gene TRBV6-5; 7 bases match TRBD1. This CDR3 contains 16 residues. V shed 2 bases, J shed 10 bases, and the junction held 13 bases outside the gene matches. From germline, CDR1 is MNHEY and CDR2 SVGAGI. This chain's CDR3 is CASSYGAGGFMAKLFF. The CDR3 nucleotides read TGTGCCAGCAGTTACGGGGCAGGGGGATTCATGGCAAAACTGTTTTTT.